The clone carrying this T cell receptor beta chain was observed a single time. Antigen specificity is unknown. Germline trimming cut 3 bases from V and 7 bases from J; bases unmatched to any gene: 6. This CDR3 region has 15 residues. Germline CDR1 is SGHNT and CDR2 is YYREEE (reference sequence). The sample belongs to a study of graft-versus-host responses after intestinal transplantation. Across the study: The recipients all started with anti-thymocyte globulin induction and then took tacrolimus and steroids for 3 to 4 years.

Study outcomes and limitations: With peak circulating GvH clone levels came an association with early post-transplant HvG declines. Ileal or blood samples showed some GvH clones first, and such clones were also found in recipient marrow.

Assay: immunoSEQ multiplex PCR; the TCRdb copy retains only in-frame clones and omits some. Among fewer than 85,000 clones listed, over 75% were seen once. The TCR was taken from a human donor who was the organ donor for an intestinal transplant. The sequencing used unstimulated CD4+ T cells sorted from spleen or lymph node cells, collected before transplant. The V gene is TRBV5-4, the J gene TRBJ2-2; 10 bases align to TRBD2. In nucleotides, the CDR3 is TGTGCCAGCAGCTCAGAGCGGGGGGGCTACGGGGAGCTGTTTTTT. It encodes CASSSERGGYGELFF. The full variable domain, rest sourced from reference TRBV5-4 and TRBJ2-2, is ETGVTQSPTHLIKTRGQQVTLRCSSQSGHNTVSWYQQALGQGPQFIFQYYREEENGRGNFPPRFSGLQFPNYSSELNVNALELDDSALYLCASSSERGGYGELFFGEGSRLTVL.